Listed here are 6 T cell receptor beta chains from one sample, sequenced in a study of breast tumors, draining lymph nodes, adjacent tissues (dated by TCRdb to about 2016). The protocol used for the library was multiplex PCR. The instrument was an Illumina HiSeq 2000. TCRdb cleaned the public reads at Q25 with fastp, built clones with MiXCR and kept in-frame beta chains. Each CDR3 protein appears once, grouped with its most common genes and DNA. The sample profile shows some 170,000 distinct CDR3 sequences; 33% of them were found once. The biggest ten clones account for roughly 3.8% of the sample. Lymph node samples were obtained from the axillary draining lymph nodes of breast cancer patients. Sequenced: axillary lymph node tissue. These receptors came from a female donor with breast cancer. Some clones in this sample may be carry-over from other donors' samples.

This clonotype was detected many times. The CDR3 reads CASSLAASGGGTDTQYF. The DNA for the CDR3 is TGCGCCAGCAGCTTGGCGGCTAGCGGGGGCGGAACAGATACGCAGTATTTT. This chain connects TRBV5-1 to TRBJ2-3; the match to TRBD2 covers 10 bases. Germline values: CDR1 SGHRS, CDR2 YFSETQ. The CDR3 is made up of 17 amino acids. J gave up 3 bases and V 0 bases, and 7 bases lay outside the gene matches.

This clonotype was detected many times. J is TRBJ2-3 and V is TRBV10-1, with D perhaps TRBD1 (6 bases). V gave up 0 bases and J gave up 3 bases, with 13 bases separating them. The CDR3 contains 16 residues. Germline loops: CDR1 WNHNN, CDR2 SYGVQD (reference sequence). Here the CDR3 DNA reads TGCGCCAGCAGTGAGTCAAAGGGGGAGATGACAGATACGCAGTATTTT. It specifies CASSESKGEMTDTQYF.

This clonotype was seen at least ten times. This sequence joins TRBV6-5 and TRBJ2-1, with no clear D. The ends were cut back, 6 bases at V and 1 base at J, with 13 bases in the middle. CDR1 is MNHEY and CDR2 is SVGAGI in the germline V gene. CDR3 length: 15 residues. The CDR3: CASSPSGGSYNEQFF. CDR3 nucleotide sequence: TGTGCCAGCAGCCCCTCAGGTGGGTCCTACAATGAGCAGTTCTTC.

The table lists this clonotype with many counts. The V gene is TRBV28, the J gene TRBJ1-6; no clear D. Germline V gives CDR1 MDHEN, CDR2 SYDVKM. With 5 bases removed from V and 8 bases from J, the gap between germline ends came to 10 bases. The CDR3 runs to 13 residues. The CDR3 loop is CASSPLGYSPLHF. The CDR3 nucleotides read TGTGCCAGCAGTCCTTTGGGTTATTCACCCCTCCACTTT.

Many counts were recorded for this clonotype. J is TRBJ1-2 and V is TRBV4-1; D gene unclear. This CDR3 contains 16 residues. V lost 0 bases, J lost 4 bases, and 15 bases lay in between. Per germline, CDR1 MGHRA and CDR2 YSYEKL. This CDR3 reads CASSQDTHPEGYGYTF. CDR3 bases: TGCGCCAGCAGCCAAGATACCCACCCGGAGGGCTATGGCTACACCTTC.

The chain recombines TRBV7-6 with TRBJ1-5; no clear D. The V gene lost 3 bases and the J gene lost 14 bases, with 11 bases spanning the gap. This CDR3 is 11 amino acids long. Germline V gene data show CDR1 as SGHVS and CDR2 as FNYEAQ. CDR3 nucleotides: TGTGCCAGCAGCTTGGACGGCTACGAGCATTTT. It yields the protein CASSLDGYEHF.